This T cell receptor beta chain was captured in a study of blood T cell repertoires in COVID-19 (dated by TCRdb to 2020 to 2021). Study-wide context: The collaborator samples originated in the United States, Italy and Spain and spanned the acute and convalescent phases of COVID-19. The prospective study material was composed of cDNA or gDNA derived from T cells, B-cell-depleted T cells, or PBMCs. Deeply sampled blood TCRbeta repertoires from subjects exposed to, actively infected with, or recovered from COVID-19 were included in the dataset. The repertoires were made available in a free public database intended to serve as a resource for research on the immune response to SARS-CoV-2. Samples came from the ongoing ImmuneRACE study (first 160 participants) plus 1,254 subjects from 6 global collaborators. Sample metadata almost always included a de-identified subject ID, COVID-19 status, age in years and sex. Where available, HLA class I and class II types were obtained from metadata supplied by the sample provider rather than from assay-based typing. The paper's findings and limits, for the study overall: How much clinical and demographic metadata was included differed by source and by participant, and the metadata was provided uncurated.

The immunoSEQ Assay, a bias-controlled multiplex PCR, was used to amplify TCRbeta CDR3 regions from genomic DNA. The authors' pipeline ran thus. Nucleated cell counts per sample were estimated from amplification of reference gene primers within the assay. Sequence reads were collapsed and filtered to measure the absolute abundance of every unique TCRbeta CDR3 rearrangement. For each sample, productive Simpson clonality was calculated as the square root of Simpson's diversity index across productive rearrangements. The immuneACCESS repertoire file appears here via TCRdb, limited to in-frame rearrangements. These files lack a portion of the clones; in checked studies, under half of the deficit traces to unresolved V genes, and the cause of the others is not known. V and J calls and clone size follow that table, whereas D and trimming were derived from the DNA. For this sample the table gives 160,000 or so clones, of which roughly 85% were detected only once. Around 5% of the sample belongs to the ten largest clones.

CDR1 and CDR2 were assigned from the germline V gene (reference sequence) as LGHDT and YNNKEL. V trim: 1 base; J trim: 2 bases; unmatched bases: 7. The CDR3 starts with the cysteine, ends with the phenylalanine, and has 17 residues. Of the read, only the CDR3 DNA is kept; its 51 bases are in frame from base 1. One collaborating source in Seattle enrolled patients during active infection and followed them longitudinally through the course of disease. Each collaborating institution followed its own protocols to collect whole blood in K2EDTA tubes. For TCRbeta analysis, collaborator samples were shipped as frozen whole blood, as isolated PBMCs, or as DNA extracted from either sample type. A remark on this clone: No cognate antigen has been identified for it. Base qualities are not at hand, and no much larger clone is one base apart.

Sequencing used peripheral blood. This TCR was recovered from a woman in her forties or fifties with COVID-19, enrolled during active disease. The V and J segments used are TRBV3-1 (or the pseudogene TRBV3-2) and TRBJ2-1; TRBD2 aligns with 8 central bases. The nucleotides are TGTGCCAGCAGCCAAGCAGTCGGGGGGGGAACCTACAATGAGCAGTTCTTC. The resulting protein is CASSQAVGGGTYNEQFF.